This T cell receptor beta chain derives from a study of T-cell reconstitution after alpha-beta-depleted transplantation in children. The germline CDR1 and CDR2 sequences are MNHEY and SVGEGT. This CDR3 has 16 residues. J was trimmed by 5 bases and V by 5 bases; bases with no gene match: 8. Unique molecular identifiers were incorporated when the TCRbeta library was constructed. One entry per CDR3 protein, called by TCRdb with MiXCR from the PCR reads. The sample contains hundreds of thousands of distinct CDR3 sequences, more than 9% of which appear only once. The sample was PBMCs from the stem cell graft donor, taken from the stem cell graft. The chain couples TRBV6-2 or TRBV6-3 to TRBJ2-3; TRBD2 aligns across 12 bases. The receptor was isolated from a human donor who donated a stem cell graft to a child with acute myeloid leukemia. DNA for the CDR3: TGTGCCAGCAGTCTAACTAGCGGGAGGCTCGAAGATACGCAGTATTTT. Protein: CASSLTSGRLEDTQYF.